The rows below give T cell receptor beta chains drawn from one sample of a study of T cells in Graves' hyperthyroidism and ophthalmopathy. TCRdb reprocessed the multiplex PCR reads with MiXCR, giving one entry per CDR3 protein. The repertoire includes 130,000 or so distinct CDR3 sequences, over 20% of them detected once, and around 70% sits in the top ten. Sequencing input: blood. These receptors all stem from a woman in her forties or fifties with Graves' hyperthyroidism that later progressed to Graves' ophthalmopathy. Both conserved end residues are part of each CDR3. A D gene is named only where the DNA matches it firmly. Clone size, where shown, is once, few, many, or a class for clones that have expanded.

J: TRBJ2-5
D: TRBD2
size: many
V: TRBV28
DNA: TGTGCCAGCAGTCCAGGGACTAGCGGGAGATCCCAAGAGACCCAGTACTTC
CDR3: CASSPGTSGRSQETQYF

J: TRBJ1-5
D: .
size: .
V: TRBV15
DNA: TGTGCCACCAGCAGAGAGAATCAGCCCCAGCATTTT
CDR3: CATSRENQPQHF

J: TRBJ1-5
D: .
size: many
V: TRBV4-1
DNA: TGCGCCAGCAGCCGAGGAGGGGGGTATAGCAATCAGCCCCAGCATTTT
CDR3: CASSRGGGYSNQPQHF

J: TRBJ2-1
D: .
size: few
V: TRBV6-2/TRBV6-3
DNA: TGTGCCAGCAGTGATAGAATCGGGCAGTTCTTC
CDR3: CASSDRIGQFF

J: TRBJ2-1
D: TRBD2
size: .
V: TRBV5-1
DNA: TGCGCCAGCAGCTCCCCCCTGGGACTAGCTCTTTACAATGAGCAGTTCTTC
CDR3: CASSSPLGLALYNEQFF

J: TRBJ2-5
D: .
size: .
V: TRBV7-9
DNA: TGTGCCAGCAGCCCCGGACGGCGAGAGACCCAGTACTTC
CDR3: CASSPGRRETQYF

J: TRBJ2-7
D: TRBD2
size: many
V: TRBV20-1
DNA: TGCAGTGCCAGAAAGACTAGCGGGAGGGTGGACGAGCAGTACTTC
CDR3: CSARKTSGRVDEQYF

J: TRBJ1-4
D: .
size: .
V: TRBV20-1
DNA: TGCAGTGCTAGAGATTTGGTCCAGGGGAGTGAAAAACTGTTTTTT
CDR3: CSARDLVQGSEKLFF

J: TRBJ2-2
D: TRBD2
size: .
V: TRBV3-1
DNA: TGTGCCAGCAGCCGGGGACTAGCGGGAGGGCTCGGGGAGCTGTTTTTT
CDR3: CASSRGLAGGLGELFF

J: TRBJ1-5
D: TRBD1
size: many
V: TRBV28
DNA: TGTGCCAGCAGTTTACTCACAGGGGGCAATCAGCCCCAGCATTTT
CDR3: CASSLLTGGNQPQHF

J: TRBJ2-6
D: .
size: .
V: TRBV18
DNA: TGTGCCAGCTCACCCTCGACAGGCAACTCTGGGGCCAACGTCCTGACTTTC
CDR3: CASSPSTGNSGANVLTF

J: TRBJ1-1
D: .
size: many
V: TRBV2
DNA: TGTGCCAGCTTCAGCCAGCAGAACACTGAAGCTTTCTTT
CDR3: CASFSQQNTEAFF

J: TRBJ1-5
D: TRBD1
size: many
V: TRBV20-1
DNA: TGCAGAGCGGGACAGGGGGCCAATCAGCCCCAGCATTTT
CDR3: CRAGQGANQPQHF

J: TRBJ1-4
D: .
size: .
V: TRBV28
DNA: TGTGCCAGCAGAAGGCTTGGGTTCTCCCCTAATGAAAAACTGTTTTTT
CDR3: CASRRLGFSPNEKLFF

J: TRBJ2-5
D: TRBD2
size: few
V: TRBV28
DNA: TGTGCCAGCAGTTTATTGAGGGGAGGGCCCCAGGAGACCCAGTACTTC
CDR3: CASSLLRGGPQETQYF

J: TRBJ1-4
D: .
size: .
V: TRBV20-1
DNA: TGCAGTGCTAGAGAAGTTAACAATGAAAAACTGTTTTTT
CDR3: CSAREVNNEKLFF

J: TRBJ2-7
D: .
size: many
V: TRBV10-3
DNA: TGTGCCATCAGTGAGTCGGTCGGCGAGCAGTACTTC
CDR3: CAISESVGEQYF

J: TRBJ2-7
D: .
size: .
V: TRBV2
DNA: TGTGCCAGCAGTGAAGATCCGGGGTCTTCCTACGAGCAGTACTTC
CDR3: CASSEDPGSSYEQYF

J: TRBJ2-4
D: .
size: .
V: TRBV15
DNA: TGTGCCACCAGCAGAGAACGGGACATTCAGTACTTC
CDR3: CATSRERDIQYF

J: TRBJ2-1
D: TRBD2
size: many
V: TRBV5-1
DNA: TGCGCCAGCAGCACAGGACTAGCGGGAGGTGGTTACAATGAGCAGTTCTTC
CDR3: CASSTGLAGGGYNEQFF

J: TRBJ2-1
D: .
size: .
V: TRBV27
DNA: TGTGCCAGCAGCTCAAAGCACAGGGTTCCCAATGAGCAGTTCTTC
CDR3: CASSSKHRVPNEQFF

J: TRBJ2-5
D: .
size: .
V: TRBV28
DNA: TGTGCCAGCAGCCCGGAAGGGCGCCCAGGGGAGACCCAGTACTTC
CDR3: CASSPEGRPGETQYF

J: TRBJ2-6
D: TRBD2
size: few
V: TRBV20-1
DNA: TGCAGTGCTAGAGGCGGACTAGCGGGGGGCTCTGGGGCCAACGTCCTGACTTTC
CDR3: CSARGGLAGGSGANVLTF

J: TRBJ1-2
D: .
size: few
V: TRBV6-1
DNA: TGTGCCAGCAGTGAAAACACCGACTATGGCTACACCTTC
CDR3: CASSENTDYGYTF

J: TRBJ1-3
D: TRBD1
size: few
V: TRBV20-1
DNA: TGCAGTGCGCCCGACAGGGGCTCTGGAAACACCATATATTTT
CDR3: CSAPDRGSGNTIYF

J: TRBJ2-7
D: TRBD2
size: .
V: TRBV7-2
DNA: TGTGCCAGCAGCTTTCCTAGCGGGGTCAACGAGCAGTACTTC
CDR3: CASSFPSGVNEQYF

J: TRBJ2-1
D: .
size: many
V: TRBV14
DNA: TGTGCCAGCAGCCAAGACGGTATGTTAGCCCGGGAGCAGTTCTTC
CDR3: CASSQDGMLAREQFF

J: TRBJ1-5
D: .
size: many
V: TRBV28
DNA: TGTGCCAGCAGTTCTCAGGGGCTAGGCAATCAGCCCCAGCATTTT
CDR3: CASSSQGLGNQPQHF

J: TRBJ2-3
D: .
size: many
V: TRBV6-1
DNA: TGTGCCACGCGGCTAGCGTCTAGCACAGATACGCAGTATTTT
CDR3: CATRLASSTDTQYF

J: TRBJ2-3
D: TRBD1
size: .
V: TRBV12-3/TRBV12-4
DNA: TGTGCCAGCAGTGCCTACAGGGGAGTCACAGATACGCAGTATTTT
CDR3: CASSAYRGVTDTQYF

J: TRBJ1-3
D: .
size: .
V: TRBV3-1
DNA: TGTGCCAGCAGCCCCCGGCAGGGGGGAAACACCATATATTTT
CDR3: CASSPRQGGNTIYF

J: TRBJ2-1
D: .
size: many
V: TRBV28
DNA: TGTGCCAGCAGTAAAACCGCGGCCATTCAGTTCTTC
CDR3: CASSKTAAIQFF

J: TRBJ2-7
D: TRBD2
size: many
V: TRBV2
DNA: TGTGCCAGCAGGGGACTAGCGGTTCCCTACGAGCAGTACTTC
CDR3: CASRGLAVPYEQYF

J: TRBJ1-2
D: .
size: few
V: TRBV20-1
DNA: TGCAGTGCTAGAGATCAGGGGAGGGTTGGGGGTGGCTACACCTTC
CDR3: CSARDQGRVGGGYTF

J: TRBJ1-1
D: TRBD1
size: many
V: TRBV20-1
DNA: TGCAGTGCCCGTTCAGGGGGCCGGACTGAAGCTTTCTTT
CDR3: CSARSGGRTEAFF

J: TRBJ2-2
D: .
size: few
V: TRBV6-1
DNA: TGTGCCATAAGTAGCGCCCCGCGAACCGGGGAGCTGTTTTTT
CDR3: CAISSAPRTGELFF

J: TRBJ1-6
D: TRBD1
size: .
V: TRBV19
DNA: TGTGCCAGTAGCACCGGGACAGGGGGCGTCTCCCTCCACTTT
CDR3: CASSTGTGGVSLHF

J: TRBJ1-1
D: .
size: many
V: TRBV28
DNA: TGTGCCAGCAGTTTATGGACAGAGTTGAACACTGAAGCTTTCTTT
CDR3: CASSLWTELNTEAFF

J: TRBJ2-7
D: TRBD1
size: once
V: TRBV7-8
DNA: TGTGTCAGCAGCTGGGCAGGGGGAGCCTACGAGCAGTACTTC
CDR3: CVSSWAGGAYEQYF

J: TRBJ1-4
D: .
size: many
V: TRBV6-6
DNA: TGTGCCAGCAGTTACCGGGGAGGTGAAAAACTGTTTTTT
CDR3: CASSYRGGEKLFF

J: TRBJ2-1
D: .
size: .
V: TRBV7-9
DNA: TGTGCCAGCAGCTTAGGGCAGGGGATCCACAATGAGCAGTTCTTC
CDR3: CASSLGQGIHNEQFF

J: TRBJ2-2
D: TRBD1
size: many
V: TRBV28
DNA: TGTGCCAGCAGACGTGACAGGGGCACCGGGGAGCTGTTTTTT
CDR3: CASRRDRGTGELFF

J: TRBJ2-1
D: .
size: .
V: TRBV14
DNA: TGTGCCAGCAGCCAAATAGCCAGCCACGACAATGAGCAGTTCTTC
CDR3: CASSQIASHDNEQFF

J: TRBJ1-4
D: .
size: .
V: TRBV19
DNA: TGTGCCAGTAGAAGGGATACTAATGAAAAACTGTTTTTT
CDR3: CASRRDTNEKLFF

J: TRBJ2-7
D: TRBD2
size: .
V: TRBV28
DNA: TGTGCCAGCAGAAGGGGACTAGCGGGAGTAAACGAGCAGTACTTC
CDR3: CASRRGLAGVNEQYF

J: TRBJ2-3
D: TRBD2
size: few
V: TRBV19
DNA: TGTGCCAGTAAAAGTCTAGCGGGAACAAATACGCAGTATTTT
CDR3: CASKSLAGTNTQYF

J: TRBJ2-7
D: TRBD2
size: .
V: TRBV2
DNA: TGTGCCAGCAGTCTCAGCGGGGGGGCCTACGAGCAGTACTTC
CDR3: CASSLSGGAYEQYF

J: TRBJ2-1
D: TRBD2
size: .
V: TRBV19
DNA: TGTGCCAGTAGTATCTCGGCGGGGAGGGATGAGCAGTTCTTC
CDR3: CASSISAGRDEQFF

J: TRBJ1-2
D: TRBD1
size: .
V: TRBV3-1
DNA: TGTGCCAGCAGCCGAAACGACAGGGAGAATGGCTACACCTTC
CDR3: CASSRNDRENGYTF

J: TRBJ1-1
D: TRBD1
size: many
V: TRBV4-1
DNA: TGCGCCAGCAGCCCCCCTCGGTCCCCACAGGGGACGGACACTGAAGCTTTCTTT
CDR3: CASSPPRSPQGTDTEAFF

J: TRBJ1-5
D: .
size: few
V: TRBV7-8
DNA: TGTGCCAGCAGCTTAGCTCAGGCAAAGAATCAGCCCCAGCATTTT
CDR3: CASSLAQAKNQPQHF

J: TRBJ1-5
D: .
size: few
V: TRBV11-2
DNA: TGTGCCAGCAGCTTGTGGGGGGCGGCCAATCAGCCCCAGCATTTT
CDR3: CASSLWGAANQPQHF

J: TRBJ2-1
D: TRBD1
size: few
V: TRBV4-1
DNA: TGCGCCAGCAGCCAGGACAGGGGGGATAATGAGCAGTTCTTC
CDR3: CASSQDRGDNEQFF

J: TRBJ1-1
D: .
size: many
V: TRBV3-1
DNA: TGTGCCAGCAGCCTGACCGGGGGATACACTGAAGCTTTCTTT
CDR3: CASSLTGGYTEAFF

J: TRBJ2-7
D: TRBD2
size: many
V: TRBV29-1
DNA: TGCAGCGTTAAAAAATCCTTATCCTTAGCCTTAGCGGGATCCTACGAGCAGTACTTC
CDR3: CSVKKSLSLALAGSYEQYF

J: TRBJ1-4
D: TRBD1
size: many
V: TRBV20-1
DNA: TGCAGTGCTAGCGAACAGGGGATCTTTGAGAAACTGTTTTTT
CDR3: CSASEQGIFEKLFF

J: TRBJ1-1
D: .
size: many
V: TRBV29-1
DNA: TGCAGCGTCTACGGCTGGGGGGCCGAGAACACTGAAGCTTTCTTT
CDR3: CSVYGWGAENTEAFF

J: TRBJ1-2
D: TRBD1
size: many
V: TRBV24-1
DNA: TGTGCCACCCAGGACGAGACAGGGTATGGCTACACCTTC
CDR3: CATQDETGYGYTF